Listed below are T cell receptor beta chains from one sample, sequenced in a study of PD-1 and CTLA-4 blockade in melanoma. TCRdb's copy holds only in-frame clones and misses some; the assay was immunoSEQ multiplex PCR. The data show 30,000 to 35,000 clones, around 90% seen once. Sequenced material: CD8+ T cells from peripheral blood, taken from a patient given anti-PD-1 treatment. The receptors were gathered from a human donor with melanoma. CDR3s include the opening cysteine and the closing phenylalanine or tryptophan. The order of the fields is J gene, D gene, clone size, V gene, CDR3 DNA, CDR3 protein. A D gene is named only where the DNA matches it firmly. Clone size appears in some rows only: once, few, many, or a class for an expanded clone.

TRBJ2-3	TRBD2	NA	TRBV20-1	TGCAGTGCTAGTGGGGGGGGGATTACAGATACGCAGTATTTT	CSASGGGITDTQYF
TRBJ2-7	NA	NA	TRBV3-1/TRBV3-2	TGTGCCAGCAGCCAAGTTTGGGGAGGAGGCCACTTCGACGAGCAGTACTTC	CASSQVWGGGHFDEQYF
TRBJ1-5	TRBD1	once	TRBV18	TGTGCCAGCTCATCGGAGGGGGCGGGCAATCAGCCCCAGCATTTT	CASSSEGAGNQPQHF
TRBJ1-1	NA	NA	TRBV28	TGTGCCAGCAGTCCCCCGGGACGGAGGAACACTGAAGCTTTCTTT	CASSPPGRRNTEAFF
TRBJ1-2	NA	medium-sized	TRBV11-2	TGTGCCAGCAGCTTAGGGGAATACTATGGCTACACCTTC	CASSLGEYYGYTF
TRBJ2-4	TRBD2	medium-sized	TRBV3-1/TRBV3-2	TGTGCCAGCAGCCAAGAGGGAGAAGGGCGGGGGAGAAACATTCAGTACTTC	CASSQEGEGRGRNIQYF
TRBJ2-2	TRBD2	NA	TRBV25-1	TGTGCCAGCAGTGAATATGAAAGAGGGAGGGCCGGGACCGGGGAGCTGTTTTTT	CASSEYERGRAGTGELFF
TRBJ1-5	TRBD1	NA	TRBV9	TGTGCCAGCAGCAAGACAGGGGGCAATCAGCCCCAGCATTTT	CASSKTGGNQPQHF
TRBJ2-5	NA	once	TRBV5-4	TGTGCCAGCAGCCCGAAGAGCTTCCAAGAGACCCAGTACTTC	CASSPKSFQETQYF
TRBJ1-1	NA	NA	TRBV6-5	TGTGCCAGCAGTTACCCGGATAACACTGAAGCTTTCTTT	CASSYPDNTEAFF
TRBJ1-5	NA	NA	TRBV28	TGTGCCAGCAGTTTGTCTACAATACAGGGACAGCCCCAGCATTTT	CASSLSTIQGQPQHF
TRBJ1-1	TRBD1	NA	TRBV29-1	TGCAGCGTTGACGGGACAGGGGGCGGTAGGACTGAAGCTTTCTTT	CSVDGTGGGRTEAFF
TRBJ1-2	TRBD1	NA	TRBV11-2	TGTGCCAGCAGCCCCGGGACAGGGATAGGCTACACCTTC	CASSPGTGIGYTF
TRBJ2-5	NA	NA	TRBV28	TGTGCCAGCAAGGGGATTCTATGGGAGACCCAGTACTTC	CASKGILWETQYF
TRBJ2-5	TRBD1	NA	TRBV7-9	TGTGCCAGCAGGGACAGGGGGCAAGAGACCCAGTACTTC	CASRDRGQETQYF
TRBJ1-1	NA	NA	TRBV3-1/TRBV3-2	TGTGCCAGCAGCCAAGATAACAGAGAAGCTTTCTTT	CASSQDNREAFF
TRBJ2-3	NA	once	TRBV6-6	TGTGCCAGCAGTTATTCAGATACGCAGTATTTT	CASSYSDTQYF
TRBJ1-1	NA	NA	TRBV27	TGTGCCAGCAGTGAGGGGAACACTGAAGCTTTCTTT	CASSEGNTEAFF
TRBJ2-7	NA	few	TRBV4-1	TGCGCCAGCAGCCAAGTGGGCGCGCACGAGCAGTACTTC	CASSQVGAHEQYF